This TCR beta chain is from a study of blood T cell repertoires in COVID-19. Using immunoSEQ multiplex PCR, the repertoire was profiled, and TCRdb retains in-frame clones only, with some absent. The sample lists under 250,000 clones, around four fifths seen once, with around 6.8% in the top ten. The CDR3 is 15 residues long. The V gene's germline CDR1 is LNHDA and CDR2 SQIVND (reference sequence). The junction had 2 bases not matched to a gene; V was cut back by 4 bases and J by 0 bases. The clonotype originates from a woman aged 55-69 years with active or convalescent COVID-19. The V call is TRBV19, the J call TRBJ1-1, with 10 bases matching TRBD1. What was sequenced was peripheral blood. This CDR3 reads CASSRDRGMNTEAFF. For the CDR3, the DNA is TGTGCCAGTAGTAGGGACAGGGGCATGAACACTGAAGCTTTCTTT.